A single sample is the source of the 9 T cell receptor beta chains below, sequenced in a study of vaccination and CD4 T cells after COVID-19. The Oncomine TCR Beta short-read assay sequenced DNA from cultured CD4+ T cells. TCRdb reprocessed the PCR reads via MiXCR and lists one record per CDR3 protein. The repertoire holds 20,000 to 25,000 distinct CDR3 sequences, with around 45% as singletons. The treatment was: approximately 11-day PBMC culture with coronavirus spike peptide pools or control peptides (ViraFEST assay). These receptors have no identified antigens. Sequencing was performed on CD4+ T cells from blood, cultured in vitro. The origin of the receptors is a human donor who had recovered from COVID-19.

V and J are TRBV12-3 or TRBV12-4 and TRBJ1-5; TRBD1 matches 7 bases. The ends lost 5 bases at V and 2 bases at J; junction bases unmatched: 9. The CDR3 spans 16 residues. CDR3 in DNA: TGTGCCAGCAGTCCCGGACAGGCTATAGGCAATCAGCCCCAGCATTTT. It encodes CASSPGQAIGNQPQHF.

The chain is built from TRBV25-1 and TRBJ2-7; D uncertain. Trimming took 3 bases from V and 0 from J, leaving 9 bases between them. This CDR3 has 14 amino acids. Germline CDR1 and CDR2: MGHDK and SYGVNS. The CDR3 DNA reads as TGTGCCAGCAGTGACAGCTCGAGCTCCTACGAGCAGTACTTC. Encoded protein: CASSDSSSSYEQYF.

This clonotype was seen only a few times. This chain uses TRBV28 with TRBJ1-6; D is uncertain. CDR3 length: 16 amino acids. CDR1 is MDHEN and CDR2 is SYDVKM in the germline V gene. V dropped 4 bases and J dropped 0 bases, with 10 bases sitting between them. In nucleotides, the CDR3 is TGTGCCAGCAGTTCAGAAGGGAGCTCCTATAATTCACCCCTCCACTTT. This encodes CASSSEGSSYNSPLHF.

This clonotype was detected only a few times. The chain has TRBV5-4 and TRBJ1-2; D possibly corresponds to TRBD1 (6 bases). V shed 4 bases and J shed 0 bases, with 19 bases lying between them. This CDR3 region has 17 residues. Germline V lookup: CDR1 SGHNT, CDR2 YYREEE (reference sequence). The CDR3 DNA follows: TGTGCCAGCAGCCGACCGGGGGGCGGGCCAACTAACTATGGCTACACCTTC. Encoded protein: CASSRPGGGPTNYGYTF.

The V and J genes are TRBV6-4 and TRBJ2-3; 7 nucleotides match TRBD2. Germline V CDR1 and CDR2: MRHNA, SNTAGT. The CDR3 is 15 residues long. J was trimmed by 4 bases and V by 0 bases; bases with no gene match: 4. For the CDR3, the DNA is TGTGCCAGCAGTGACTCGGGGGGGAGTGCAGATACGCAGTATTTT. It yields the protein CASSDSGGSADTQYF.

The CDR3 DNA reads as TGTGCCAGCAGTTACTTTTGGGACCCCCTCTCTGGGGCCAACGTCCTGACTTTC. The encoded protein is CASSYFWDPLSGANVLTF. The rearrangement links TRBV6-5 to TRBJ2-6; D may be TRBD1 or TRBD2 (5 bases each). The germline V and J ends were trimmed by 1 base and 0 bases, with 13 bases remaining between them. Germline CDR1 MNHEY, CDR2 SVGAGI. The CDR3 length is 18 residues.

This clonotype was counted only a few times. V gene TRBV20-1 combines with J gene TRBJ2-3; 7 bases agree with TRBD2. CDR1 is DFQATT, CDR2 SNEGSKA, per germline (reference sequence). The CDR3 has 15 amino acids. V trimming: 0 bases; J trimming: 6 bases; junction bases outside the gene matches: 9. The CDR3 is CSARDPLLASDTQYF. In DNA form, the CDR3 reads TGCAGTGCTAGAGACCCACTACTAGCGAGCGATACGCAGTATTTT.

The rearrangement links TRBV20-1 to TRBJ2-3; D not certain. Between the trimmed V and J ends, which lost 2 bases and 1 base, there was a span of 19 bases. The CDR3 sequence is 17 residues long. Looked up from germline, CDR1 is DFQATT and CDR2 is SNEGSKA (reference sequence). The CDR3: CSARRSQANDGTDTQYF. In DNA, the CDR3 is TGCAGTGCTAGAAGGAGTCAGGCAAACGACGGCACAGATACGCAGTATTTT.

The chain combines TRBV7-9 with TRBJ1-3; D is perhaps TRBD1 (5 bases). CDR3 length equals 17 residues. Trimming shortened V by 8 bases and J by 3 bases, and 23 bases separated the two germline ends. In germline, CDR1 is SEHNR, CDR2 FQNEAQ (reference sequence). CDR3 amino acids: CASQIEDNRLGGNTIYF. DNA of the CDR3: TGTGCCAGCCAGATCGAGGACAACAGGTTGGGTGGAAACACCATATATTTT.